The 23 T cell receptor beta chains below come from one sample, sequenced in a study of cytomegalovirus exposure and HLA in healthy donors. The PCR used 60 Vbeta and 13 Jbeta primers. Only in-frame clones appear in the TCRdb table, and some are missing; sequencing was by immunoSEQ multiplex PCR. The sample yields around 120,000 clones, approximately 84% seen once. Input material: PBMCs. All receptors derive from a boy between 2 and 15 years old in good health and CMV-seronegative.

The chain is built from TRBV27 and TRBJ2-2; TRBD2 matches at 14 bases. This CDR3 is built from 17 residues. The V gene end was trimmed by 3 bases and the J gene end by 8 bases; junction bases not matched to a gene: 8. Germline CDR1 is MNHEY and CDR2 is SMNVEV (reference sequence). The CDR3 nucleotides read TGTGCCAGCAGTTTGCCAGGGACTAGCGGGAGTCTGGGGGAGCTGTTTTTT. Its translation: CASSLPGTSGSLGELFF.

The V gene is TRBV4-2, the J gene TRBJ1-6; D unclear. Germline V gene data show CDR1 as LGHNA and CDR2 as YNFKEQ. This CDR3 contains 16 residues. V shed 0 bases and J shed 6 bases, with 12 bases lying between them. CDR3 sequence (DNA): TGTGCCAGCAGCCAAGAAGTCGGACTCTCTAATTCACCCCTCCACTTT. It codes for CASSQEVGLSNSPLHF.

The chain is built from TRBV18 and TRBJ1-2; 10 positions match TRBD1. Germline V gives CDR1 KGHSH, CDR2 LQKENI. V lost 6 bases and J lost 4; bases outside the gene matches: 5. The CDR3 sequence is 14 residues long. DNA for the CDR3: TGTGCCAGCTCCGGGACAGGGGACGCCTATGGCTACACCTTC. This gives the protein CASSGTGDAYGYTF. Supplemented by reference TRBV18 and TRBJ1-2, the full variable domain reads NAGVMQNPRHLVRRRGQEARLRCSPMKGHSHVYWYRQLPEEGLKFMVYLQKENIIDESGMPKERFSAEFPKEGPSILRIQQVVRGDSAAYFCASSGTGDAYGYTFGSGTRLTVV.

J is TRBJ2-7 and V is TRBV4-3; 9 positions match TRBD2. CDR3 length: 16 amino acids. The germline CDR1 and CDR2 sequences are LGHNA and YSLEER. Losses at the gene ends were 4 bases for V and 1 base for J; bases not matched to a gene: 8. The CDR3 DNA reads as TGCGCCAGCAGCCCCAGAGCGGGGGGAGCATCCTACGAGCAGTACGTC. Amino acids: CASSPRAGGASYEQYV.

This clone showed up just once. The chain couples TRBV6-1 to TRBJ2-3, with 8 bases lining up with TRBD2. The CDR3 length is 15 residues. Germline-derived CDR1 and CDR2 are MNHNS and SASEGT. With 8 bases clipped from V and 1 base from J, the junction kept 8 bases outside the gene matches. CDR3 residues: CASSLAGGGTDTQYF. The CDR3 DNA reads TGTGCCAGCTCCCTAGCGGGCGGAGGCACAGATACGCAGTATTTT.

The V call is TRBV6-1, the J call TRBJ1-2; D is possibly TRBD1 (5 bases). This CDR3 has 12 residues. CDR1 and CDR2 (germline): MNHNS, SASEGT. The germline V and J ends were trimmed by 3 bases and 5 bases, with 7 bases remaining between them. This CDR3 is CASSEGLYGYTF. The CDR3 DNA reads TGTGCCAGCAGTGAGGGACTATATGGCTACACCTTC.

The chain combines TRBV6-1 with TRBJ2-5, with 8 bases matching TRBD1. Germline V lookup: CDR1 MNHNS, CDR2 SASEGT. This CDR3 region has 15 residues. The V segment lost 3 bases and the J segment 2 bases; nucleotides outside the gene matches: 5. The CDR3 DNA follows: TGTGCCAGCAGTGAGCAGACAGGGGAGCAAGAGACCCAGTACTTC. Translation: CASSEQTGEQETQYF.

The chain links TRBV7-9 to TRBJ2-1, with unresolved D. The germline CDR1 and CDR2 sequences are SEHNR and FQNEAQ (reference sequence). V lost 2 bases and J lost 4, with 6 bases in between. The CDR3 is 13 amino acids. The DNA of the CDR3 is TGTGCCAGCAGCTTACCCTCGTACAATGAGCAGTTCTTC. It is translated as CASSLPSYNEQFF.

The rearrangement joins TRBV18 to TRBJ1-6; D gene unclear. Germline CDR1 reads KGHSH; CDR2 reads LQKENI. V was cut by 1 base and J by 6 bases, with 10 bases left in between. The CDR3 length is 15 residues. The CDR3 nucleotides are TGTGCCAGCTCACCACAGGAGAGGCCTAATTCACCCCTCCACTTT. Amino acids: CASSPQERPNSPLHF.

This chain's CDR3 is CASSTQTGANQPQHF. The CDR3 DNA reads as TGTGCCAGTAGTACCCAGACAGGGGCCAATCAGCCCCAGCATTTT. V gene TRBV19 combines with J gene TRBJ1-5; TRBD1 matches at 8 bases. Germline values: CDR1 LNHDA, CDR2 SQIVND (reference sequence). The CDR3 covers 15 residues. V was pared by 4 bases and J by 3 bases, with 5 bases of the junction left unmatched.

The CDR3 DNA reads as TGTGCCAGCAGTTACTCGATTTCTGAGGGCTATGGCTACACCTTC. Translation gives CASSYSISEGYGYTF. V and J are TRBV6-5 and TRBJ1-2; D not resolved. Germline CDR1 MNHEY, CDR2 SVGAGI. V lost 0 bases and J 4 bases, leaving 12 bases between the germline ends. The CDR3 covers 15 residues.

Written as DNA, the CDR3 is TGTGCCAGCAGTTACTCCAGGGGTAACTATGGCTACACCTTC. Translation: CASSYSRGNYGYTF. The chain is built from TRBV6-5 and TRBJ1-2; the D gene is possibly TRBD1 (6 bases). The CDR3 totals 14 residues. CDR1 and CDR2 from the germline V gene are MNHEY and SVGAGI. V dropped 0 bases and J dropped 1 base, with 6 bases sitting between them.

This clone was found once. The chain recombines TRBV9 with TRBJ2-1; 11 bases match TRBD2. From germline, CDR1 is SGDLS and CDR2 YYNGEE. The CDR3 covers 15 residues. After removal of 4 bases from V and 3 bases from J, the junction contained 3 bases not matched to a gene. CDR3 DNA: TGTGCCAGCAGCCGTACTAGCGGGAGCTACAATGAGCAGTTCTTC. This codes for CASSRTSGSYNEQFF.

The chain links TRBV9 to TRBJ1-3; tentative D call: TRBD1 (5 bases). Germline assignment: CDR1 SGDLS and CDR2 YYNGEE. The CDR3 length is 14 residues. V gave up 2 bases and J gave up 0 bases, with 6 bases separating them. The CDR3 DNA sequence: TGTGCCAGCAGCGTTAGGGGCTCTGGAAACACCATATATTTT. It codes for CASSVRGSGNTIYF.

Here the CDR3 reads CASSPSGHYTEAFF. The CDR3, as DNA: TGTGCCAGCTCACCATCCGGACACTACACTGAAGCTTTCTTT. J is TRBJ1-1 and V is TRBV18, with D perhaps TRBD1 (5 bases). CDR1 KGHSH and CDR2 LQKENI come from the germline V gene. This CDR3 is built from 14 residues. Trimming cost V 2 bases and J 3 bases, with 10 bases left between them.

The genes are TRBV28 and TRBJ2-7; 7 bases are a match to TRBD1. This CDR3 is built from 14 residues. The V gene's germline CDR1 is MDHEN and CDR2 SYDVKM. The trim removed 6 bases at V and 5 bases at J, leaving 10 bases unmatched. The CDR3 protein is CASSQGTVENEQYV. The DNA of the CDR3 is TGTGCCAGCAGCCAGGGGACAGTTGAAAACGAGCAGTACGTC.

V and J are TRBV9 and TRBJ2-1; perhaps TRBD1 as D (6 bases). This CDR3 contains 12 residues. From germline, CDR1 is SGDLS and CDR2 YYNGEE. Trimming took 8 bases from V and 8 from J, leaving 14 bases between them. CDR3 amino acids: CASKGHLDEQFF. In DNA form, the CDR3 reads TGTGCCAGTAAGGGACACTTGGATGAGCAGTTCTTC.

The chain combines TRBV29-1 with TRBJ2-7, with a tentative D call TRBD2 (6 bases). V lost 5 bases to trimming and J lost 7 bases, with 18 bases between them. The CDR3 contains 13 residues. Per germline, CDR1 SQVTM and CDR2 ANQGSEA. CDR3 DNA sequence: TGCAGCGTTTCTCCCGGGGGTTTGGGGGAGCAGTACTTC. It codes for CSVSPGGLGEQYF.

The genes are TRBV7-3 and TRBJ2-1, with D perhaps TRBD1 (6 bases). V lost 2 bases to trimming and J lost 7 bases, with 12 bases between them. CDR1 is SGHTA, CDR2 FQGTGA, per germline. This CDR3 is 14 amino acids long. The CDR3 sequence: CASSLLGGENEQFF. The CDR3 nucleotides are TGTGCCAGCAGCTTACTAGGGGGTGAAAATGAGCAGTTCTTC. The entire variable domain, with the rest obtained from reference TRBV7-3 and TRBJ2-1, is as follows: GAGVSQTPSNKVTEKGKYVELRCDPISGHTALYWYRQSLGQGPEFLIYFQGTGAADDSGLPNDRFFAVRPEGSVSTLKIQRTERGDSAVYLCASSLLGGENEQFFGPGTRLTVL.

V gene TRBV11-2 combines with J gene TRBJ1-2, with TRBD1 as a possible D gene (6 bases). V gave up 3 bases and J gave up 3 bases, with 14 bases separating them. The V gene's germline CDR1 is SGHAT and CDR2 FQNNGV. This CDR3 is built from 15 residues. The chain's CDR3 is CASSFAGSGDYGYTF. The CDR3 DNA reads TGTGCCAGCAGCTTTGCGGGCTCAGGGGACTATGGCTACACCTTC.

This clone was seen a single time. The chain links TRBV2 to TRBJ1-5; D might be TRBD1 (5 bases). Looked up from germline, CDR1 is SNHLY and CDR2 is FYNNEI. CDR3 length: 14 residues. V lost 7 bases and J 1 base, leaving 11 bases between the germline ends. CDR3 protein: CASNGQGSNQPQHF. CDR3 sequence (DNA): TGTGCCAGCAACGGCCAGGGCAGCAATCAGCCCCAGCATTTT.

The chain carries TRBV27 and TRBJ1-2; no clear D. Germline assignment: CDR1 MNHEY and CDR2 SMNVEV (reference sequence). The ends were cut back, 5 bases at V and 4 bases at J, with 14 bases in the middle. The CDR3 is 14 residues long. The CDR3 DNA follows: TGTGCCAGCAGTATTACCCGACAAACCTATGGCTACACCTTC. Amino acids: CASSITRQTYGYTF.

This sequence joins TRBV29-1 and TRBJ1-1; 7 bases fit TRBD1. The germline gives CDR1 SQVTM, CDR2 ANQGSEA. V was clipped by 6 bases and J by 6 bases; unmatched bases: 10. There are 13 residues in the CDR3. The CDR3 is CSVSGGLKAEAFF. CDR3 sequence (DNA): TGCAGCGTCTCAGGGGGGCTCAAGGCTGAAGCTTTCTTT.